Listed here is a single TCR beta chain. Its antigen is as yet unknown. The entry originates in a study of siplizumab effects on memory and regulatory T cells. Overall study findings and caveats: Naive T cells were seen as more diverse than memory cells and as major alloresponse contributors. Tregs that proliferated in siplizumab cultures did not have their suppressive function confirmed. Poor capture below about 10^-5 frequency left most alloreactive clones unmapped to unstimulated subsets.

Using immunoSEQ multiplex PCR, the repertoire was profiled, and TCRdb retains in-frame clones only, with some absent. In the table there are approximately 100,000 clones, about 93% of which are singletons. V was shortened by 5 bases and J by 7 bases, with 22 bases between the two germline ends. Germline loops: CDR1 SGHDT, CDR2 YYEEEE. This CDR3 contains 15 residues. The chain links TRBV5-6 to TRBJ2-7, with D perhaps TRBD1 (6 bases). This clonotype originated in a human donor in good health. The sequencing input was non-Treg CD4+ T cells sorted from blood. CDR3 loop: CASRPPGHGFGEQYF. Here the CDR3 DNA reads TGTGCCAGCAGGCCTCCGGGACATGGGTTCGGAGAGCAGTACTTC. The full variable domain, with the rest looked up from reference TRBV5-6 and TRBJ2-7, is DAGVTQSPTHLIKTRGQQVTLRCSPKSGHDTVSWYQQALGQGPQFIFQYYEEEERQRGNFPDRFSGHQFPNYSSELNVNALLLGDSALYLCASRPPGHGFGEQYFGPGTRLTVT.